The 9 T cell receptor beta chains below come from one sample, sequenced in a study of blood T cell repertoires in COVID-19. Method: immunoSEQ multiplex PCR; TCRdb's copy keeps in-frame clones and lacks some. The table includes 90,000 to 110,000 clones, more than 80% detected once. Sequencing was carried out using peripheral blood. Every receptor here comes from a woman in her seventies with acute or convalescent COVID-19.

The V call is TRBV9, the J call TRBJ2-7; 9 bases map to TRBD1. Germline-derived CDR1 and CDR2 are SGDLS and YYNGEE. The junction had 7 bases not matched to a gene; V was cut back by 0 bases and J by 0 bases. This CDR3 is built from 17 residues. The CDR3 loop is CASSVGAGTGHSYEQYF. CDR3 bases: TGTGCCAGCAGCGTAGGAGCCGGGACAGGGCACTCCTACGAGCAGTACTTC. The variable domain in full, with the rest retrieved from reference TRBV9 and TRBJ2-7, is DSGVTQTPKHLITATGQRVTLRCSPRSGDLSVYWYQQSLDQGLQFLIQYYNGEERAKGNILERFSAQQFPDLHSELNLSSLELGDSALYFCASSVGAGTGHSYEQYFGPGTRLTVT.

The V gene is TRBV28, the J gene TRBJ1-5, with TRBD1 matching over 7 bases. The CDR3 is 16 amino acids. Trimming at V came to 6 bases and at J to 6 bases, leaving 14 bases not matched to a gene. Germline CDR1 is MDHEN and CDR2 is SYDVKM. The CDR3 here is CASSAQQGWDAQPQHF. CDR3 sequence (DNA): TGTGCCAGCAGCGCACAACAGGGGTGGGACGCTCAGCCCCAGCATTTT.

The chain employs TRBV9 and TRBJ1-2; D perhaps matches TRBD1 (6 bases). The CDR3 consists of 14 residues. Germline loops: CDR1 SGDLS, CDR2 YYNGEE. Trimming cost V 4 bases and J 4 bases, with 14 bases left between them. The CDR3 DNA reads TGTGCCAGCAGCCCAGAACAGGGTGGCTATGGCTACACCTTC. Translating it yields CASSPEQGGYGYTF. Supplemented by reference TRBV9 and TRBJ1-2, the full variable domain reads DSGVTQTPKHLITATGQRVTLRCSPRSGDLSVYWYQQSLDQGLQFLIQYYNGEERAKGNILERFSAQQFPDLHSELNLSSLELGDSALYFCASSPEQGGYGYTFGSGTRLTVV.

This chain connects TRBV11-2 to TRBJ2-2; D is uncertain. The CDR3 length is 14 residues. Trimming stripped 3 bases from V and 4 bases from J, with 9 bases between. From germline, CDR1 is SGHAT and CDR2 FQNNGV. CDR3 DNA sequence: TGTGCCAGCAGCTTCAGACAAACCACCGGGGAGCTGTTTTTT. This gives the protein CASSFRQTTGELFF.

This clone was detected a few times. V gene TRBV7-8 combines with J gene TRBJ2-1; 7 nucleotides match TRBD2. The CDR3 runs 15 residues. The germline V gene encodes CDR1 SGHVS and CDR2 FQNEAQ. Trimming at V came to 1 base and at J to 2 bases, leaving 2 bases not matched to a gene. The CDR3 DNA is TGTGCCAGCAGCTTAGAGGCGGGGGCCTACAATGAGCAGTTCTTC. This sequence encodes CASSLEAGAYNEQFF. Full variable domain (rest looked up from reference TRBV7-8 and TRBJ2-1): GAGVSQSPRYKVAKRGQDVALRCDPISGHVSLFWYQQALGQGPEFLTYFQNEAQLDKSGLPSDRFFAERPEGSVSTLKIQRTQQEDSAVYLCASSLEAGAYNEQFFGPGTRLTVL.

This chain uses TRBV5-5 with TRBJ1-2; TRBD1 matches 8 bases. CDR1 and CDR2 from the germline V gene are SGHKS and YYEKEE (reference sequence). The ends lost 1 base at V and 8 bases at J; junction bases unmatched: 10. The CDR3 contains 15 residues. CDR3 protein: CASSLLLTGARGYTF. CDR3 DNA sequence: TGTGCCAGCAGCTTGTTGTTGACAGGGGCGCGGGGCTACACCTTC.

J is TRBJ2-6 and V is TRBV7-2, with a weak D call TRBD1 (5 bases). CDR3 size: 17 residues. The germline V and J ends were trimmed by 4 bases and 0 bases, with 13 bases remaining between them. Looked up from germline, CDR1 is SGHTA and CDR2 is FQGNSA. The CDR3: CASSSGFGVSGANVLTF. Here the CDR3 DNA reads TGTGCCAGCAGCTCAGGGTTTGGTGTCTCTGGGGCCAACGTCCTGACTTTC.

This clone has more than one count but fewer than ten. The J gene is TRBJ1-5, the V gene TRBV25-1; TRBD1 matches 8 bases. The CDR3 is 16 residues long. Looked up from germline, CDR1 is MGHDK and CDR2 is SYGVNS. V lost 6 bases and J lost 3; bases outside the gene matches: 10. CDR3 DNA: TGTGCCAGCAGGCCCGGGACAGGCCCCCCCAATCAGCCCCAGCATTTT. This translates into CASRPGTGPPNQPQHF. Together with reference TRBV25-1 and TRBJ1-5, the CDR3 gives the full variable domain: EADIYQTPRYLVIGTGKKITLECSQTMGHDKMYWYQQDPGMELHLIHYSYGVNSTEKGDLSSESTVSRIRTEHFPLTLESARPSHTSQYLCASRPGTGPPNQPQHFGDGTRLSIL.

V usage is TRBV7-8 and J usage is TRBJ1-5; maybe TRBD1 (6 bases). Germline loops: CDR1 SGHVS, CDR2 FQNEAQ. The CDR3 consists of 17 residues. Trimming left V 1 base short and J 7 bases short, with 20 bases between. The CDR3 loop reads CASSLVGATGKLQPQHF. As DNA, the CDR3 is TGTGCCAGCAGCTTAGTGGGTGCGACAGGAAAATTGCAGCCCCAGCATTTT.